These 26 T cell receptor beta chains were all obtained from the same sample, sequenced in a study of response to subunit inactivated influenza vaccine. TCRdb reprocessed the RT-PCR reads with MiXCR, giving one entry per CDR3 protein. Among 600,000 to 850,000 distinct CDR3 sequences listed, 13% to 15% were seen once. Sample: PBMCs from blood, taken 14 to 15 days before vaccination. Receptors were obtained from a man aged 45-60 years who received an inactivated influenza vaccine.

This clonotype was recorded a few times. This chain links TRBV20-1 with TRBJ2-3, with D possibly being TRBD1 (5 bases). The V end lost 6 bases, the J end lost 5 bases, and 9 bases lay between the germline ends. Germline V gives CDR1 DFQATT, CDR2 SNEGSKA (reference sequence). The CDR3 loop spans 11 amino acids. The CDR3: CSALRGDTQYF. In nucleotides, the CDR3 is TGCAGTGCCTTAAGGGGAGATACGCAGTATTTT.

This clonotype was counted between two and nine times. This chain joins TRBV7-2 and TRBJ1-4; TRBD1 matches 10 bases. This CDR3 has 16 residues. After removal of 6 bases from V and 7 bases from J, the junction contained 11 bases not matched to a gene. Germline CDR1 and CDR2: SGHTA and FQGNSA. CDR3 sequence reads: CASSLTGGRLGEKLFF. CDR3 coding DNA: TGTGCCAGCAGTTTGACAGGGGGCAGATTAGGTGAAAAACTGTTTTTT.

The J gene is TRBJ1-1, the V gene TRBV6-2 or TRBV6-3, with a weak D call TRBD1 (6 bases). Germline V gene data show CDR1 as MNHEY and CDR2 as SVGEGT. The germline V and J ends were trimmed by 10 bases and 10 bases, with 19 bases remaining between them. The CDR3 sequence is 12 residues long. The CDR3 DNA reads TGTGCCATCTCCCAGGGGCTTCGGGGAGCTTTCTTT. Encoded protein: CAISQGLRGAFF.

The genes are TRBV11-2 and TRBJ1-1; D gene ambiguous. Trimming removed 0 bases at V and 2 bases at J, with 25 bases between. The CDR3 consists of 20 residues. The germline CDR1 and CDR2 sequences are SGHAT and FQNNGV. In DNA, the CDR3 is TGTGCCAGCAGCTTAGACTTGGAGAGGCTTTCTAAACACCTTAACACTGAAGCTTTCTTT. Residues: CASSLDLERLSKHLNTEAFF. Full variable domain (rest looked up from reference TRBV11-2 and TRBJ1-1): EAGVAQSPRYKIIEKRQSVAFWCNPISGHATLYWYQQILGQGPKLLIQFQNNGVVDDSQLPKDRFSAERLKGVDSTLKIQPAKLEDSAVYLCASSLDLERLSKHLNTEAFFGQGTRLTVV.

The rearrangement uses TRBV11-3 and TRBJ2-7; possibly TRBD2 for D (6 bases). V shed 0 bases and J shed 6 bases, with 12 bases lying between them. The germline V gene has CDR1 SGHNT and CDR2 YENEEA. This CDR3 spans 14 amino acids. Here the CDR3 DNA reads TGTGCCAGCAGCTTAGATCAAACTAGCACCGAGCAGTACTTC. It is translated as CASSLDQTSTEQYF.

The CDR3 coding sequence is TGTGCCAGCAGCCATCAATTTCCCTCCGAAGCTTTCTTT. Translation gives CASSHQFPSEAFF. V and J are TRBV4-2 and TRBJ1-1; D gene uncertain. The germline V and J ends were trimmed by 3 bases and 8 bases, with 13 bases remaining between them. Germline CDR1 is LGHNA and CDR2 is YNFKEQ. The length of the CDR3 is 13 residues.

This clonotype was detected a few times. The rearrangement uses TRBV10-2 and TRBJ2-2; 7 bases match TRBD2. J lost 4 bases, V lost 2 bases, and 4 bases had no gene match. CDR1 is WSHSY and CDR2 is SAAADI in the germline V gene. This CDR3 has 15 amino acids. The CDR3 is CASSELSSGTGELFF. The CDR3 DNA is TGCGCCAGCAGTGAGCTGTCTAGCGGCACCGGGGAGCTGTTTTTT.

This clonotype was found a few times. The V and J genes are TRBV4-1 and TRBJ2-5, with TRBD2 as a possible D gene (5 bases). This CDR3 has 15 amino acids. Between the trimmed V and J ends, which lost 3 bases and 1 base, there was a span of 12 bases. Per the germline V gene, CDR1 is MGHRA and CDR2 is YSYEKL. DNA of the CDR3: TGCGCCAGCAGCCAGGTCGAAGCGGCCCAAGAGACCCAGTACTTC. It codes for CASSQVEAAQETQYF.

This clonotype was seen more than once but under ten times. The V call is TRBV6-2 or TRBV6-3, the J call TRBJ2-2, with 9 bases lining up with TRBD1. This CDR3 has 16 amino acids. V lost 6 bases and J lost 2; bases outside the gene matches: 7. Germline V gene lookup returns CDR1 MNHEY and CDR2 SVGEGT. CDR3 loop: CASSRDRDFNTGELFF. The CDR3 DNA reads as TGTGCCAGCAGCCGGGACAGGGATTTTAACACCGGGGAGCTGTTTTTT.

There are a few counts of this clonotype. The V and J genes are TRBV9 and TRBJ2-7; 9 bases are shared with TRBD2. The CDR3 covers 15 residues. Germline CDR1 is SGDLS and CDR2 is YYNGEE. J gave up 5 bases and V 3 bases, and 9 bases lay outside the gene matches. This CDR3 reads CASSASGTSSNEQYF. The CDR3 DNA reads TGTGCCAGCAGCGCCTCCGGGACTAGCTCAAACGAGCAGTACTTC.

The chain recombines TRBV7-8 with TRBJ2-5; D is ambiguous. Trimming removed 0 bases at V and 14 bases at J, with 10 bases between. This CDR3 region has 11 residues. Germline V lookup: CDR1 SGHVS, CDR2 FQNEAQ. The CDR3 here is CASSLAQEKYF. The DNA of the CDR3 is TGTGCCAGCAGCTTAGCGCAGGAAAAATACTTC.

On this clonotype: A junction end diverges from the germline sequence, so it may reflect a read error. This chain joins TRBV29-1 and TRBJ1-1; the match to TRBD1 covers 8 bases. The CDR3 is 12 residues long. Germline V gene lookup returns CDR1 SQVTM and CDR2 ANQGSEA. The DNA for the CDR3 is TGCAGCGTTGAAGATGTAAACGACAGGGGACGATTT. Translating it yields CSVEDVNDRGRF.

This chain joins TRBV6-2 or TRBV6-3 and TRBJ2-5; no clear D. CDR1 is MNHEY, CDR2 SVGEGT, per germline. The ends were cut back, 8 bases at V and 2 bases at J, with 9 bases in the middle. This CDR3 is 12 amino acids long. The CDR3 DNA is TGTGCCAGCGGCCAAAGACAAGAGACCCAGTACTTC. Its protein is CASGQRQETQYF.

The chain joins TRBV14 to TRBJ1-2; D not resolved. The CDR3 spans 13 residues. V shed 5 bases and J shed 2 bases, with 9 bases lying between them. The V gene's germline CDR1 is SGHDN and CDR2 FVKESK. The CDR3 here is CASSKNRNYGYTF. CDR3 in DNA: TGTGCCAGCAGCAAGAACAGAAACTATGGCTACACCTTC. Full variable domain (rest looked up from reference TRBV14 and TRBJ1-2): EAGVTQFPSHSVIEKGQTVTLRCDPISGHDNLYWYRRVMGKEIKFLLHFVKESKQDESGMPNNRFLAERTGGTYSTLKVQPAELEDSGVYFCASSKNRNYGYTFGSGTRLTVV.

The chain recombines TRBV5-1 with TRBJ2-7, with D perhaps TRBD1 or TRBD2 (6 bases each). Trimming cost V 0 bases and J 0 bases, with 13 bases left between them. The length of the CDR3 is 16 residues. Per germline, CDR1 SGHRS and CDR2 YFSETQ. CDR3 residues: CASSLVGGSSSYEQYF. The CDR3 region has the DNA TGCGCCAGCAGCTTGGTGGGGGGCTCCAGCTCCTACGAGCAGTACTTC.

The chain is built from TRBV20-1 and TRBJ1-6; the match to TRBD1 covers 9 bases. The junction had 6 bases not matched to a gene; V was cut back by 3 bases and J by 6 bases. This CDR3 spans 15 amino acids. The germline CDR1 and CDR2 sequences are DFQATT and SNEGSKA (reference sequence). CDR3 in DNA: TGCAGTGCTAGGCTCGGGACAGGGATTAATTCACCCCTCCACTTT. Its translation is CSARLGTGINSPLHF.

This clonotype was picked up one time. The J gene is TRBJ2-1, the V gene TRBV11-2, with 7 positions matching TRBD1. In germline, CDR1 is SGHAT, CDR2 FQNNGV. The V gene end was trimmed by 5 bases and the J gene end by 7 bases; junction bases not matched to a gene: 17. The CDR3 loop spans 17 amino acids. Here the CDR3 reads CASSPLYSGQSSNEQFF. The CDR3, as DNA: TGTGCCAGCAGCCCCTTATATTCGGGACAGTCCTCAAATGAGCAGTTCTTC.

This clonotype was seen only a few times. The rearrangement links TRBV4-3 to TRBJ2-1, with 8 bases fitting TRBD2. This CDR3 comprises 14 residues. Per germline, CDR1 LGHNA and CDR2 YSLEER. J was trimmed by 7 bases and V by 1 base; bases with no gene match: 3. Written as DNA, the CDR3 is TGCGCCAGCAGCCAAGGAGCGGGGGATAATGAGCAGTTCTTC. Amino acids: CASSQGAGDNEQFF.

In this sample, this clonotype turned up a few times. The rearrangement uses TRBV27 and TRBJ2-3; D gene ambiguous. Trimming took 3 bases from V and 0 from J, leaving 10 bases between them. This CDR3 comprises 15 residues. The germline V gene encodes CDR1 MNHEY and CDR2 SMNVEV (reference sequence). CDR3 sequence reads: CASSLKQLSTDTQYF. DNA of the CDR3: TGTGCCAGCAGTTTGAAACAGCTAAGCACAGATACGCAGTATTTT.

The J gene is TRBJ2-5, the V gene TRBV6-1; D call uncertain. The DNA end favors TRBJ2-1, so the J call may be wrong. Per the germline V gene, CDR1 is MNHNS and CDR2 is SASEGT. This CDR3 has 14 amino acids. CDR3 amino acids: CASSTSEVQETQFF. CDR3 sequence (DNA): TGTGCCAGCAGTACCTCCGAGGTCCAAGAGACCCAGTTCTTC.

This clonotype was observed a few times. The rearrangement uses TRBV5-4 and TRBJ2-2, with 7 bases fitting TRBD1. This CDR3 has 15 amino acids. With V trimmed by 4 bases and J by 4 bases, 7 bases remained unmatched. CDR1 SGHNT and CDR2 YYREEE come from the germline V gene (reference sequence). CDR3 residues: CASSRGAGGTGELFF. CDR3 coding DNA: TGTGCCAGCAGCAGAGGCGCAGGGGGCACCGGGGAGCTGTTTTTT.

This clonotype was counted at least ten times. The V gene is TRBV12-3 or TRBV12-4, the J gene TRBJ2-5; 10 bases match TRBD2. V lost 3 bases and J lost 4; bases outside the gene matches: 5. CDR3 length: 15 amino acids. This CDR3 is CASSFERGGRETQYF. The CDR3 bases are TGTGCCAGCAGTTTCGAGCGGGGGGGCCGAGAGACCCAGTACTTC.

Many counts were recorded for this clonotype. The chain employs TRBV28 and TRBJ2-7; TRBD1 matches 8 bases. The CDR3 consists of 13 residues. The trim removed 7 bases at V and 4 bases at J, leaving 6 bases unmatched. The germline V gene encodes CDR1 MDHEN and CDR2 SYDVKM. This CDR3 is CASKFRDRYEQYF. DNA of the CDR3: TGTGCCAGCAAGTTCCGGGACAGGTACGAGCAGTACTTC.

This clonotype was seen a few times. Written as DNA, the CDR3 is TGTGCCAGCAGTTACTCGTTCGGCCTCCTTGAGCAGTACTTC. Protein: CASSYSFGLLEQYF. The chain uses TRBV6-2 or TRBV6-3 and TRBJ2-7, with D uncertain. The CDR3 sequence is 14 residues long. From germline, CDR1 is MNHEY and CDR2 SVGEGT. The V end lost 0 bases, the J end lost 7 bases, and 13 bases lay between the germline ends.

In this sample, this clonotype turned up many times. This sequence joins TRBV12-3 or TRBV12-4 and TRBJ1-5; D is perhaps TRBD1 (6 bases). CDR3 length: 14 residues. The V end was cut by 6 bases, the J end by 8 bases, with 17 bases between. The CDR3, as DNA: TGTGCCAGCAGCCTAACAGGGCCTGATAAGCCCCAGCATTTT. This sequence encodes CASSLTGPDKPQHF.

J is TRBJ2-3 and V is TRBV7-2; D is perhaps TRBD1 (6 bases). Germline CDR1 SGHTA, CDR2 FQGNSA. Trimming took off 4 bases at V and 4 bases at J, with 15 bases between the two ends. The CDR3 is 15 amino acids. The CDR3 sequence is CASSSQGMAADTQYF. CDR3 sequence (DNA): TGTGCCAGCAGCTCTCAGGGGATGGCCGCAGATACGCAGTATTTT.